This T cell receptor (beta chain) was found in a study of blood T cell repertoires in COVID-19. TCRdb's table, derived via immunoSEQ multiplex PCR, lists solely in-frame clones and lacks some. The table records roughly 300,000 clones, around 88% of them present only once. The V and J ends lost 7 bases and 6 bases respectively, with 13 bases between them. The length of the CDR3 is 13 residues. Germline V lookup: CDR1 SNHLY, CDR2 FYNNEI. Input material: peripheral blood. J is TRBJ2-1 and V is TRBV2; D gene unclear. This receptor was identified in a woman in her forties or fifties with acute or convalescent COVID-19. The CDR3 DNA follows: TGTGCCAGCACAATAACAAAGATCAATGAGCAGTTCTTC. Translation gives CASTITKINEQFF.